The 29 T cell receptor beta chains presented below share a single source sample, sequenced in a study of OX40 agonist ivuxolimab in advanced cancers. Clones were read by immunoSEQ multiplex PCR, and TCRdb kept only the in-frame ones, dropping some. The sample carries 45,000 to 55,000 clones, around four fifths recorded once. Sample: CD4+ or CD8+ T cells sorted from blood, taken in a trial of the OX40 agonist ivuxolimab. The source is an adult with an advanced solid tumor such as melanoma, head and neck, liver or kidney cancer.

The J gene is TRBJ2-7, the V gene TRBV6-4, with 14 bases aligning to TRBD2. V was clipped by 0 bases and J by 1 base; unmatched bases: 20. This CDR3 contains 23 residues. Germline assignment: CDR1 MRHNA and CDR2 SNTAGT. The CDR3 is CASSDSTGRHRGLAGVPSYEQYF. The CDR3 bases are TGTGCCAGCAGTGACTCGACTGGGCGCCACCGGGGACTAGCGGGAGTTCCATCCTACGAGCAGTACTTC.

The chain is built from TRBV7-3 and TRBJ2-5; D may be TRBD1 or TRBD2 (6 bases each). The CDR3 has 16 residues. Germline V gene lookup returns CDR1 SGHTA and CDR2 FQGTGA. V was trimmed by 2 bases and J by 9 bases, leaving 22 bases between them. CDR3 sequence reads: CASSLLAGHRLEAQYF. The CDR3 DNA reads TGTGCCAGCAGCTTACTGGCGGGACATCGGTTGGAGGCCCAGTACTTC.

This clone was seen only once. In nucleotides, the CDR3 is TGTGCCAGCTTCCCCCCTGCGAATTCCGGGGAGCTGTTTTTT. This gives the protein CASFPPANSGELFF. The chain has TRBV18 and TRBJ2-2; no firm D call. CDR3 length: 14 amino acids. CDR1 and CDR2 from the germline V gene are KGHSH and LQKENI. The ends were cut back, 7 bases at V and 6 bases at J, with 15 bases in the middle. Combining the CDR3 with reference TRBV18 and TRBJ2-2 gives the whole variable domain NAGVMQNPRHLVRRRGQEARLRCSPMKGHSHVYWYRQLPEEGLKFMVYLQKENIIDESGMPKERFSAEFPKEGPSILRIQQVVRGDSAAYFCASFPPANSGELFFGEGSRLTVL.

This clone appeared once. The rearrangement joins TRBV29-1 to TRBJ2-1, with 13 bases matching TRBD2. The germline V gene has CDR1 SQVTM and CDR2 ANQGSEA. V dropped 3 bases and J dropped 7; count of bases not matched to a gene: 12. The CDR3 has 17 residues. CDR3 coding DNA: TGCAGCGTTGAGACCGAATATGGACTAGCGGGAGAGAATGAGCAGTTCTTC. Protein sequence: CSVETEYGLAGENEQFF.

This clone is medium-sized (0.01 to 0.1%) in the sample. The rearrangement joins TRBV5-8 to TRBJ2-1; D perhaps matches TRBD1 (5 bases). CDR1 and CDR2 from the germline V gene are SGHTS and YDEGEE. The CDR3 has 15 amino acids. Trimming removed 7 bases from V and 7 bases from J, with 21 bases in between. Written as DNA, the CDR3 is TGTGCCAGCGGCACAGGAGATGGAAGAAGAAATGAGCAGTTCTTC. It encodes CASGTGDGRRNEQFF.

The gene calls are TRBV4-1 and TRBJ2-1, with 14 bases identical to TRBD2. This CDR3 is 16 amino acids long. CDR1 MGHRA and CDR2 YSYEKL come from the germline V gene. The junction had 5 bases not matched to a gene; V was cut back by 4 bases and J by 6 bases. CDR3 nucleotide sequence: TGCGCCAGCAGCCTAAGTGGACTAGCGGGAGGCAATGAGCAGTTCTTC. Amino acid sequence: CASSLSGLAGGNEQFF.

The chain is built from TRBV28 and TRBJ2-6; D ambiguous. Germline loops: CDR1 MDHEN, CDR2 SYDVKM. V was shortened by 6 bases and J by 3 bases, with 12 bases between the two germline ends. The CDR3 has 15 residues. The chain's CDR3 is CASSGIGRGANVLTF. The DNA of the CDR3 is TGTGCCAGCAGCGGAATCGGGCGTGGGGCCAACGTCCTGACTTTC. Drawing the rest from reference TRBV28 and TRBJ2-6, the complete variable domain is DVKVTQSSRYLVKRTGEKVFLECVQDMDHENMFWYRQDPGLGLRLIYFSYDVKMKEKGDIPEGYSVSREKKERFSLILESASTNQTSMYLCASSGIGRGANVLTFGAGSRLTVL.

V and J are TRBV6-1 and TRBJ1-4; D ambiguous. V was pared by 6 bases and J by 4 bases, with 12 bases between. CDR3 length equals 14 residues. CDR1 and CDR2 from the germline V gene are MNHNS and SASEGT. This CDR3 reads CASRRAGLNEKLFF. CDR3 bases: TGTGCCAGCAGACGGGCCGGGCTTAATGAAAAACTGTTTTTT.

The rearrangement links TRBV18 to TRBJ1-3; perhaps TRBD1 as D (5 bases). The V gene's germline CDR1 is KGHSH and CDR2 LQKENI. CDR3 length equals 17 residues. V was clipped by 1 base and J by 2 bases, with 15 bases between them. CDR3 sequence (DNA): TGTGCCAGCTCACCACGGGCAGGGCCAGGCCCTGGAAACACCATATATTTT. Protein sequence: CASSPRAGPGPGNTIYF.

Remarks on this clone: Distinct nucleotide sequences in the sample also encode this CDR3. The chain joins TRBV9 to TRBJ1-1; D may be TRBD1 (5 bases). Germline assignment: CDR1 SGDLS and CDR2 YYNGEE. This CDR3 region has 15 residues. Trimming left V 0 bases short and J 0 bases short, with 9 bases between. In DNA form, the CDR3 reads TGTGCCAGCAGCGTAGGAGGGACTCTGAACACTGAAGCTTTCTTT. Residues: CASSVGGTLNTEAFF.

The chain carries TRBV5-1 and TRBJ1-6; D is ambiguous. The germline V and J ends were trimmed by 5 bases and 6 bases, with 15 bases remaining between them. This CDR3 spans 15 amino acids. Germline V gene lookup returns CDR1 SGHRS and CDR2 YFSETQ. The CDR3 nucleotides are TGCGCCAGCAGTCCGGCCGGGGATGGTAATTCACCCCTCCACTTT. Amino acids: CASSPAGDGNSPLHF. Together with reference TRBV5-1 and TRBJ1-6, the CDR3 gives the full variable domain: KAGVTQTPRYLIKTRGQQVTLSCSPISGHRSVSWYQQTPGQGLQFLFEYFSETQRNKGNFPGRFSGRQFSNSRSEMNVSTLELGDSALYLCASSPAGDGNSPLHFGNGTRLTVT.

The rearrangement joins TRBV7-2 to TRBJ1-2, with D perhaps TRBD1 (5 bases). The CDR3 extends over 13 amino acids. The V gene's germline CDR1 is SGHTA and CDR2 FQGNSA. V lost 10 bases and J lost 3, with 15 bases in between. CDR3 sequence (DNA): TGTGCCACCCTTGGGGGGGGATACTATGGCTACACCTTC. Amino acids: CATLGGGYYGYTF.

The chain employs TRBV2 and TRBJ2-1; 14 bases are shared with TRBD2. CDR1 SNHLY and CDR2 FYNNEI come from the germline V gene. V was pared by 4 bases and J by 6 bases, with 8 bases of the junction left unmatched. The CDR3 consists of 17 residues. The DNA of the CDR3 is TGTGCCAGCAGTGTCCCGGGACTAGCGGGAGATGGCAATGAGCAGTTCTTC. Translated, it gives CASSVPGLAGDGNEQFF.

This chain connects TRBV6-1 to TRBJ1-5, with no clear D. Per the germline V gene, CDR1 is MNHNS and CDR2 is SASEGT. V gave up 9 bases and J gave up 5 bases, with 17 bases separating them. CDR3 size: 14 residues. The CDR3: CASCARVAYQPQHF. The CDR3 coding sequence is TGTGCCAGTTGCGCGCGGGTGGCTTATCAGCCCCAGCATTTT.

This clone was found a few times. The J gene is TRBJ2-1, the V gene TRBV11-3, with D maybe TRBD1 (6 bases). The V end lost 4 bases, the J end lost 8 bases, and 9 bases lay between the germline ends. Germline loops: CDR1 SGHNT, CDR2 YENEEA. There are 12 residues in the CDR3. The CDR3 region has the DNA TGTGCCAGCAGCTACCAGGGGTATGAGCAGTTCTTC. Protein sequence: CASSYQGYEQFF.

This clone was counted only a few times. V is TRBV10-1 and J is TRBJ2-5; D not certain. CDR1 is WNHNN and CDR2 is SYGVQD in the germline V gene (reference sequence). This CDR3 comprises 13 residues. Trimming took 3 bases from V and 2 from J, leaving 7 bases between them. DNA for the CDR3: TGCGCCAGCAGTGAATCCGGTCAAGAGACCCAGTACTTC. This sequence encodes CASSESGQETQYF.

The chain couples TRBV15 to TRBJ2-3; 7 nucleotides match TRBD2. Germline lookup yields CDR1 LNHNV and CDR2 YYDKDF (reference sequence). The CDR3 sequence is 16 residues long. V trimming: 0 bases; J trimming: 5 bases; junction bases outside the gene matches: 8. Here the CDR3 DNA reads TGTGCCACCAGCAGAGATCGGGCTAGCGGAAGAGATACGCAGTATTTT. It yields the protein CATSRDRASGRDTQYF.

This chain connects TRBV19 to TRBJ1-5; TRBD1 aligns across 7 bases. With 3 bases clipped from V and 5 bases from J, the junction kept 7 bases outside the gene matches. The CDR3 has 15 residues. Germline assignment: CDR1 LNHDA and CDR2 SQIVND (reference sequence). The CDR3 protein is CASSMQGGIHQPQHF. DNA for the CDR3: TGTGCCAGTAGTATGCAGGGGGGCATCCATCAGCCCCAGCATTTT.

The chain uses TRBV5-4 and TRBJ2-5; 7 bases map to TRBD2. The CDR3 has 15 amino acids. Germline V lookup: CDR1 SGHNT, CDR2 YYREEE (reference sequence). V lost 4 bases, J lost 4 bases, and 10 bases stayed unmatched. CDR3 DNA sequence: TGTGCCAGCAGCCAGGCAGGGAGGGTCAGAGAGACCCAGTACTTC. It translates to CASSQAGRVRETQYF.

This chain joins TRBV5-5 and TRBJ2-2; 8 positions match TRBD2. Germline CDR1 and CDR2: SGHKS and YYEKEE (reference sequence). V gave up 3 bases and J gave up 4 bases; unmatched junction bases: 8. The CDR3 is made up of 16 amino acids. The CDR3 nucleotides are TGTGCCAGCAGCTGGGCGGGGGGCTTAAGCACCGGGGAGCTGTTTTTT. Translation gives CASSWAGGLSTGELFF. The whole variable domain, filled in from reference TRBV5-5 and TRBJ2-2, reads DAGVTQSPTHLIKTRGQQVTLRCSPISGHKSVSWYQQVLGQGPQFIFQYYEKEERGRGNFPDRFSARQFPNYSSELNVNALLLGDSALYLCASSWAGGLSTGELFFGEGSRLTVL.

This clone was seen a handful of times. The V gene is TRBV19, the J gene TRBJ2-5; D remains unclear. The CDR3 runs to 13 residues. Germline CDR1 LNHDA, CDR2 SQIVND (reference sequence). V was clipped by 1 base and J by 0 bases, with 3 bases between them. The CDR3 here is CASSIGHQETQYF. CDR3 sequence (DNA): TGTGCCAGTAGTATAGGACACCAAGAGACCCAGTACTTC.

The chain couples TRBV5-4 to TRBJ2-7; TRBD1 matches at 9 bases. CDR1 is SGHNT and CDR2 is YYREEE in the germline V gene (reference sequence). Trimming at V came to 1 base and at J to 6 bases, leaving 17 bases not matched to a gene. CDR3 length: 18 amino acids. CDR3 in amino acids: CASSLFGLTGGSRGEQYF. The CDR3 coding sequence is TGTGCCAGCAGCTTGTTTGGACTGACAGGGGGGAGTCGAGGCGAGCAGTACTTC.

The V gene is TRBV7-9, the J gene TRBJ1-2; D is perhaps TRBD1 (5 bases). The V gene's germline CDR1 is SEHNR and CDR2 FQNEAQ (reference sequence). The CDR3 runs to 12 residues. V lost 3 bases, J lost 3 bases, and 5 bases lay in between. The CDR3 nucleotides read TGTGCCAGCAGCTTGACAGACTATGGCTACACCTTC. This encodes CASSLTDYGYTF.

The V and J genes are TRBV28 and TRBJ2-7; 13 bases map to TRBD2. Per the germline V gene, CDR1 is MDHEN and CDR2 is SYDVKM. This CDR3 is built from 14 residues. V lost 8 bases, J lost 7 bases, and 8 bases stayed unmatched. CDR3 sequence: CASGLGLAGREQYF. The CDR3 region has the DNA TGTGCCAGCGGGTTGGGACTAGCGGGAAGGGAGCAGTACTTC.

This clone has a handful of counts. The chain employs TRBV14 and TRBJ2-1; tentative D call: TRBD2 (6 bases). CDR3 length: 15 residues. V was cut by 4 bases and J by 8 bases, with 18 bases left in between. Per germline, CDR1 SGHDN and CDR2 FVKESK. The CDR3 protein is CASSLSGLGYYEQFF. CDR3 nucleotide sequence: TGTGCCAGCAGCCTCAGCGGGCTAGGCTATTATGAGCAGTTCTTC.

This chain links TRBV6-5 with TRBJ2-1; D unclear. This CDR3 spans 11 amino acids. Trimming removed 6 bases at V and 2 bases at J, with 2 bases between. Germline values: CDR1 MNHEY, CDR2 SVGAGI. The CDR3 bases are TGTGCCAGCAGGGCCTACAATGAGCAGTTCTTC. Its protein is CASRAYNEQFF.

This chain uses TRBV27 with TRBJ2-5; TRBD1 matches at 10 bases. V shed 4 bases and J 5 bases; nucleotides not matched to a gene: 10. Germline CDR1 and CDR2: MNHEY and SMNVEV (reference sequence). CDR3 length: 16 amino acids. In nucleotides, the CDR3 is TGTGCCAGCAGTTCCCGGGACAGGGGAGATTTGGAGACCCAGTACTTC. Translating gives CASSSRDRGDLETQYF.

V usage is TRBV10-3 and J usage is TRBJ2-2; 13 bases agree with TRBD2. Per germline, CDR1 ENHRY and CDR2 SYGVKD. The CDR3 has 15 amino acids. Trimming cost V 6 bases and J 4 bases; bases outside gene matches: 2. Written as DNA, the CDR3 is TGTGCCATCAGAACTAGCGGGAGGGGCACCGGGGAGCTGTTTTTT. Translation: CAIRTSGRGTGELFF.

This chain links TRBV5-6 with TRBJ2-7; D may be TRBD1 or TRBD2 (5 bases each). Trimming took 6 bases from V and 6 from J, leaving 19 bases between them. The germline gives CDR1 SGHDT, CDR2 YYEEEE. CDR3 length: 14 amino acids. The CDR3: CASMPAPTGGEQYF. The DNA of the CDR3 is TGTGCCAGCATGCCGGCCCCCACAGGAGGCGAGCAGTACTTC. The whole variable domain, filled in from reference TRBV5-6 and TRBJ2-7, reads DAGVTQSPTHLIKTRGQQVTLRCSPKSGHDTVSWYQQALGQGPQFIFQYYEEEERQRGNFPDRFSGHQFPNYSSELNVNALLLGDSALYLCASMPAPTGGEQYFGPGTRLTVT.